Shown below are 6 T cell receptor beta chains from a single sample sequenced in a study of shared clonotypes between healthy human individuals. Profiled with immunoSEQ multiplex PCR; TCRdb holds only in-frame clones, not every one. The table lists approximately 2,200,000 clones, more than 85% of them singletons, with around 1.7% in the top ten. Naive CD8 cells lacked CD45RO and underwent positive selection for CCR7, leaving out terminally differentiated effector memory CD45RA+ cells. The sequencing sample was made of naive CD8+ T cells from PBMCs. These receptor sequences come from a man aged 18 to 35 in good health. Some clones in this sample may be carry-over from other donors' samples.

This clone turned up a few times. The rearrangement joins TRBV28 to TRBJ1-2; D is perhaps TRBD1 (5 bases). V dropped 8 bases and J dropped 5 bases, with 6 bases sitting between them. This CDR3 has 10 residues. Looked up from germline, CDR1 is MDHEN and CDR2 is SYDVKM. CDR3 loop: CASGGYGYTF. For the CDR3, the DNA is TGTGCCAGCGGGGGATATGGCTACACCTTC.

The rearrangement uses TRBV7-4 and TRBJ2-2; D might be TRBD2 (5 bases). V lost 5 bases to trimming and J lost 0 bases, with 13 bases between them. This CDR3 spans 16 amino acids. Germline assignment: CDR1 SGHVT and CDR2 SQSDAQ. The CDR3 sequence: CASSLLGPPNTGELFF. Here the CDR3 DNA reads TGTGCCAGCAGCCTACTAGGCCCCCCGAACACCGGGGAGCTGTTTTTT.

This clone is a singleton in its sample. The CDR3 is CASSEQGGRNTGYNEQFF. The CDR3 DNA reads TGTGCCAGCAGTGAGCAAGGGGGACGGAATACCGGCTACAATGAGCAGTTCTTC. The V gene is TRBV2, the J gene TRBJ2-1, with a tentative D call TRBD1 (6 bases). CDR1 SNHLY and CDR2 FYNNEI come from the germline V gene. The CDR3 runs to 18 residues. The V end was cut by 3 bases, the J end by 3 bases, with 21 bases between.

This chain connects TRBV27 to TRBJ2-5; 7 nucleotides line up with TRBD1. The CDR3 is 16 residues long. The J segment lost 1 base and the V segment lost 1 base, leaving 6 bases of the junction unmatched. Per germline, CDR1 MNHEY and CDR2 SMNVEV (reference sequence). The CDR3 is CASSLYGTVIQETQYF. The CDR3, as DNA: TGTGCCAGCAGTTTATATGGGACAGTAATCCAAGAGACCCAGTACTTC.

The CDR3 nucleotides read TGTGCCGGACAGGGGATAAATGGCTACACCTTC. It yields the protein CAGQGINGYTF. The chain is built from TRBV25-1 and TRBJ1-2, with 9 bases that match TRBD1. The CDR3 has 11 residues. The junction had 4 bases not matched to a gene; V was cut back by 11 bases and J by 6 bases. In germline, CDR1 is MGHDK, CDR2 SYGVNS.

V gene TRBV15 combines with J gene TRBJ1-2; the D gene is possibly TRBD1 (6 bases). V shed 3 bases and J shed 5 bases, with 13 bases lying between them. The CDR3 has 14 amino acids. CDR1 and CDR2 from the germline V gene are LNHNV and YYDKDF (reference sequence). The CDR3 nucleotides are TGTGCCACCAGCAGCATGACAGGTCCGTATGGCTACACCTTC. Translating gives CATSSMTGPYGYTF.